Shown below are 23 T cell receptor beta chains from a single sample sequenced in a study of CD8 T cells in Susac syndrome. With random hexamers, 0.5 to 1 ug RNA was reverse transcribed. TCRdb called the immunoSEQ multiplex PCR reads again in MiXCR, with one record for every CDR3 protein. The sample records around 220,000 distinct CDR3 sequences, roughly nine tenths being singletons. Input material: CD8+ T cells from PBMCs. These receptors all stem from a human donor with multiple sclerosis.

This chain uses TRBV20-1 with TRBJ1-2; 8 bases map to TRBD1. Germline V gene data show CDR1 as DFQATT and CDR2 as SNEGSKA (reference sequence). This CDR3 spans 13 amino acids. J was trimmed by 2 bases and V by 5 bases; bases with no gene match: 4. The CDR3 sequence: CSASRTGNYGYTF. CDR3 bases: TGCAGTGCTTCGCGGACAGGGAACTATGGCTACACCTTC.

This clonotype appeared once. The chain employs TRBV9 and TRBJ1-1; D is unclear. The CDR3 sequence is 16 residues long. Germline V gives CDR1 SGDLS, CDR2 YYNGEE. Trimming took 3 bases from V and 1 from J, leaving 16 bases between them. The CDR3 is CASSAPGRPGNTEAFF. The CDR3 coding sequence is TGTGCCAGCAGCGCACCGGGCCGACCGGGGAACACTGAAGCTTTCTTT.

This chain uses TRBV9 with TRBJ2-1, with 11 bases aligning to TRBD2. The J segment lost 7 bases and the V segment lost 2 bases, leaving 2 bases of the junction unmatched. The germline gives CDR1 SGDLS, CDR2 YYNGEE. The CDR3 consists of 14 residues. Here the CDR3 DNA reads TGTGCCAGCAGCGTGGCTAGCGGGGGGAATGAGCAGTTCTTC. Residues: CASSVASGGNEQFF.

The V call is TRBV15, the J call TRBJ2-1; 13 bases map to TRBD2. The germline CDR1 and CDR2 sequences are LNHNV and YYDKDF (reference sequence). The length of the CDR3 is 18 residues. After removal of 5 bases from V and 0 bases from J, the junction contained 7 bases not matched to a gene. Written as DNA, the CDR3 is TGTGCCACCAGCGACGGGACTAGCGGGGCTATCTCCTACAATGAGCAGTTCTTC. It is translated as CATSDGTSGAISYNEQFF.

This chain links TRBV25-1 with TRBJ2-7, with 11 nucleotides matching TRBD2. The V and J ends lost 1 base and 3 bases, in that order; junction bases with no gene match: 2. The length of the CDR3 is 15 residues. Germline assignment: CDR1 MGHDK and CDR2 SYGVNS. The CDR3 sequence is CASSEWGTSGYEQYF. CDR3 coding DNA: TGTGCCAGCAGTGAATGGGGGACTAGCGGCTACGAGCAGTACTTC.

The chain carries TRBV6-6 and TRBJ2-3; no clear D. Trimming took off 4 bases at V and 6 bases at J, with 11 bases between the two ends. Germline CDR1 is MNHNY and CDR2 is SVGAGI (reference sequence). The CDR3 totals 13 residues. The CDR3 DNA follows: TGTGCCAGCAGTTCAATTGTTAAGGATACGCAGTATTTT. Translation gives CASSSIVKDTQYF.

The V gene is TRBV27, the J gene TRBJ2-7, with D possibly being TRBD2 (6 bases). V was cut by 5 bases and J by 3 bases, with 14 bases left in between. CDR1 and CDR2 (germline): MNHEY, SMNVEV (reference sequence). The CDR3 length is 14 residues. CDR3 sequence: CASSQRGRYYEQYF. CDR3 in DNA: TGTGCCAGCAGTCAAAGAGGGAGGTACTACGAGCAGTACTTC.

This chain connects TRBV9 to TRBJ1-1; D is unclear. V lost 0 bases and J lost 4, with 10 bases in between. This CDR3 has 14 residues. Germline CDR1 reads SGDLS; CDR2 reads YYNGEE. The CDR3 bases are TGTGCCAGCAGCGTAGACGAGGGTGGCACTGAAGCTTTCTTT. Translated: CASSVDEGGTEAFF.

The chain uses TRBV6-2 or TRBV6-3 and TRBJ1-5; TRBD1 matches at 9 bases. V lost 0 bases and J lost 0; bases outside the gene matches: 9. Germline-derived CDR1 and CDR2 are MNHEY and SVGEGT. The CDR3 has 19 residues. The CDR3 loop is CASSYSDWDRDHSNQPQHF. The CDR3 DNA reads TGTGCCAGCAGTTACTCAGATTGGGACAGGGATCATAGCAATCAGCCCCAGCATTTT.

This rearrangement joins TRBV5-1 to TRBJ2-5; 10 bases are shared with TRBD1. After removal of 0 bases from V and 3 bases from J, the junction contained 11 bases not matched to a gene. The CDR3 consists of 18 residues. Looked up from germline, CDR1 is SGHRS and CDR2 is YFSETQ. This CDR3 reads CASSLAGVDRGPEETQYF. The CDR3 bases are TGCGCCAGCAGCTTGGCCGGAGTAGACAGGGGGCCCGAAGAGACCCAGTACTTC.

In its sample, this clonotype was seen a few times. The rearrangement uses TRBV4-2 and TRBJ2-7; a weak D match, TRBD1 (5 bases). Trimming shortened V by 4 bases and J by 6 bases, and 13 bases separated the two germline ends. The germline CDR1 and CDR2 sequences are LGHNA and YNFKEQ. The CDR3 is made up of 13 amino acids. Here the CDR3 reads CASSPDQGSEQYF. The CDR3 bases are TGTGCCAGCAGCCCTGATCAGGGAAGCGAGCAGTACTTC.

The CDR3 DNA follows: TGTGCCAGCAGCTCCAGGGGACTCTACGAGCAGTACTTC. Residues: CASSSRGLYEQYF. This chain links TRBV5-4 with TRBJ2-7; D possibly uses TRBD1 or TRBD2 (6 bases each). This CDR3 comprises 13 residues. Germline V gene lookup returns CDR1 SGHNT and CDR2 YYREEE (reference sequence). Trimming took 3 bases from V and 3 from J, leaving 10 bases between them.

The genes are TRBV20-1 and TRBJ2-1; D is unclear. The CDR3 consists of 16 residues. Trimming pared 0 bases from V and 3 bases from J, leaving 15 bases between. The germline V gene has CDR1 DFQATT and CDR2 SNEGSKA (reference sequence). The CDR3 loop is CSARDPAQVFYNEQFF. The CDR3 nucleotides read TGCAGTGCTAGAGATCCCGCACAAGTATTCTACAATGAGCAGTTCTTC.

This rearrangement joins TRBV12-3 or TRBV12-4 to TRBJ2-7; D is perhaps TRBD1 or TRBD2 (5 bases each). Trimming pared 1 base from V and 3 bases from J, leaving 13 bases between. The CDR3 is 15 amino acids. CDR3 protein: CASSLGGGYFYEQYF. The CDR3 DNA follows: TGTGCCAGCAGTTTAGGTGGGGGTTACTTCTACGAGCAGTACTTC.

The rearrangement joins TRBV27 to TRBJ1-3; D is uncertain. With 6 bases removed from V and 2 bases from J, the gap between germline ends came to 14 bases. The germline V gene has CDR1 MNHEY and CDR2 SMNVEV (reference sequence). The CDR3 length is 15 residues. In DNA, the CDR3 is TGTGCCAGCAGCTCCAACGTAGGGCCTGGAAACACCATATATTTT. This sequence encodes CASSSNVGPGNTIYF.

In nucleotides, the CDR3 is TGTGCCAGCAGCGTAGATGGGGCGGATACGCAGTATTTT. Translating gives CASSVDGADTQYF. The rearrangement links TRBV9 to TRBJ2-3; TRBD1 is a possible D gene (5 bases). V lost 0 bases and J lost 6, with 8 bases in between. The CDR3 runs to 13 residues. The V gene's germline CDR1 is SGDLS and CDR2 YYNGEE.

The gene calls are TRBV5-6 and TRBJ1-1; D not certain. CDR3 length: 16 amino acids. Germline V gene sequence: CDR1 SGHDT, CDR2 YYEEEE. V shed 4 bases and J shed 0 bases, with 16 bases lying between them. CDR3 bases: TGTGCCAGCAGCCTCTCAGGCCCCGCGATGAACACTGAAGCTTTCTTT. It translates to CASSLSGPAMNTEAFF.

The rearrangement links TRBV12-3 or TRBV12-4 to TRBJ1-2, with D uncertain. The ends were cut back, 4 bases at V and 6 bases at J, with 9 bases in the middle. This CDR3 is built from 12 residues. CDR3 DNA: TGTGCCAGCAGTTGGGAGAGGGATGGCTACACCTTC. Protein product: CASSWERDGYTF.

CDR3 region: CASSPGAYSNQPQHF. The CDR3 region has the DNA TGTGCCAGCAGCCCGGGAGCCTATAGCAATCAGCCCCAGCATTTT. This chain links TRBV7-8 with TRBJ1-5; D unresolved. Per germline, CDR1 SGHVS and CDR2 FQNEAQ. Trimming stripped 5 bases from V and 0 bases from J, with 11 bases between. CDR3 length: 15 residues.

CDR3 coding DNA: TGTGCCAGCAGCCACGGGCTGAGCTCCTACAATGAGCAGTTCTTC. It is translated as CASSHGLSSYNEQFF. The gene calls are TRBV7-9 and TRBJ2-1, with D hard to call. Trimming left V 5 bases short and J 0 bases short, with 11 bases between. The V gene's germline CDR1 is SEHNR and CDR2 FQNEAQ (reference sequence). CDR3 size: 15 residues.

This clonotype showed up just once. The V gene is TRBV28, the J gene TRBJ1-5, with D maybe TRBD1 (5 bases). Between the trimmed V and J ends, which lost 3 bases and 6 bases, there was a span of 12 bases. The CDR3 runs 14 residues. CDR1 and CDR2 from the germline V gene are MDHEN and SYDVKM. CDR3 DNA: TGTGCCAGCAGTTTCCATCAGGGAAGTCAGCCCCAGCATTTT. It translates to CASSFHQGSQPQHF.

The CDR3 is CASSSGTGSEAFF. CDR3 bases: TGTGCCAGCAGCTCCGGGACAGGGTCCGAAGCTTTCTTT. The V call is TRBV5-6, the J call TRBJ1-1; 9 bases are shared with TRBD1. V shed 3 bases, J shed 8 bases, and the junction held 5 bases outside the gene matches. The CDR3 sequence is 13 residues long. CDR1 SGHDT and CDR2 YYEEEE come from the germline V gene.

The chain couples TRBV5-4 to TRBJ2-3; D may correspond to TRBD1 or TRBD2 (5 bases each). The CDR3 has 15 residues. CDR1 is SGHNT and CDR2 is YYREEE in the germline V gene (reference sequence). Between the trimmed V and J ends, which lost 1 base and 0 bases, there was a span of 9 bases. CDR3 coding DNA: TGTGCCAGCAGCTTGAAGGGGACCAGCACAGATACGCAGTATTTT. Translated, it gives CASSLKGTSTDTQYF.